The source of this T cell receptor (beta chain) is a study of blood T cells in healthy people across ages. A sample-barcoded 5' primer and a J-beta primer mix were used in a second PCR of roughly 6 to 11 cycles. One entry per CDR3 protein results from TCRdb running MiXCR on the 5' RACE reads. The sample has around 700,000 distinct CDR3 sequences, 25% seen once. This clonotype was recorded a few times. Its antigen is not identified. Whole-study findings and limits: Older age went with lower TCR beta diversity per million T cells, in a roughly linear way.

The V and J ends lost 5 bases and 1 base respectively, with 8 bases between them. CDR1 is ENHRY and CDR2 is SYGVKD in the germline V gene. This CDR3 is 13 amino acids long. These data also formed part of another study, on T cells of mothers and their children.

Sequenced sample: blood. The TCR comes from a boy aged 5-17 years in good health. V and J are TRBV10-3 and TRBJ2-5; D is perhaps TRBD1 or TRBD2 (5 bases each). The CDR3, as DNA: TGTGCCATCAGTTTCGGGACCCAAGAGACCCAGTACTTC. Residues: CAISFGTQETQYF.